This entry features one T cell receptor (beta chain) sequence. Its antigen is unidentified. Genes and germline come from the mouse. The read falls 1 residue short of the CDR3 end, and the missing part is taken from the germline J gene. Survey-depth TCRbeta CDR3 sequencing reported V/J genes and productive frequencies. Clones were sequenced by immunoSEQ multiplex PCR, and TCRdb holds only the in-frame ones, with some missing. The table records 9,000 to 13,000 clones, 35% to 40% of them present only once. The sample comes from a study of tissue T cells after allogeneic stem cell transplantation. Study conclusions and caveats: In patients and mice, blood and spleen missed much of tissue repertoire. The patient cohort was small and clinically heterogeneous, with limited sampling depth.

As to time point: mouse harvest day 7 after allogeneic transplant. Tail vein injection delivered 10^7 T-cell-depleted bone marrow cells and 10^6 splenic CD5+ T cells. B6 (H2b) cells into BALB/c (H2d) mice; tissues taken at day 7 or 14. V shed 3 bases and J 3 bases; nucleotides not matched to a gene: 2. The CDR3 has 14 amino acids. Germline V lookup: CDR1 SNHLY, CDR2 FYNGKV (reference sequence). J is TRBJ1-3 and V is TRBV3; 7 bases line up with TRBD1. Sequencing was carried out using skin. The receptor's source is a female BALB/c mouse given C57BL/6 T cells with graft-versus-host disease after an allogeneic hematopoietic cell transplant. The CDR3 loop is CASSFDRVGNTLYF. The covered CDR3 bases are TGTGCCAGCAGCTTCGACAGGGTTGGAAATACGCTCTAT.